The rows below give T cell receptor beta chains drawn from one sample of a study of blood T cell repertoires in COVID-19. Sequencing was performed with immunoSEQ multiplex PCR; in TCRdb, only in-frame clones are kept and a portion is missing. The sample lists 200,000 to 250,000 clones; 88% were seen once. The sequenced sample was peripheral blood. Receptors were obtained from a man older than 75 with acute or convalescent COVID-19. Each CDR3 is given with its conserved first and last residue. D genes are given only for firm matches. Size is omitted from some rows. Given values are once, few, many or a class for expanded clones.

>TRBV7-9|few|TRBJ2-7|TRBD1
CASSPTGGYGDYEQYF
TGTGCCAGCAGCCCGACAGGGGGCTACGGTGACTACGAGCAGTACTTC
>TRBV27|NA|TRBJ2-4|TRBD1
CASSLKGQGDYIQYF
TGTGCCAGCAGTTTAAAGGGACAGGGGGATTACATTCAGTACTTC
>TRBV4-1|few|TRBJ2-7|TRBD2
CASSQDSRSSGGFEQYF
TGCGCCAGCAGCCAGGATTCCCGAAGTAGCGGGGGATTCGAGCAGTACTTC
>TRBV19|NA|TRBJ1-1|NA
CASTSRGGGNTEAFF
TGTGCCAGTACTAGTCGGGGAGGGGGGAACACTGAAGCTTTCTTT
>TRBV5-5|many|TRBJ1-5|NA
CASSLTGTLGDQPQHF
TGTGCCAGCAGCCTTACCGGGACACTGGGTGATCAGCCCCAGCATTTT
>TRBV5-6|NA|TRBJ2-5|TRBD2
CASSFGLAGETQYF
TGTGCCAGCAGCTTTGGACTAGCGGGAGAGACCCAGTACTTC
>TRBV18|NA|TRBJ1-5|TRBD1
CASSLRDRGSNQPQHF
TGTGCCAGCTCACTCCGGGACAGGGGTTCTAATCAGCCCCAGCATTTT
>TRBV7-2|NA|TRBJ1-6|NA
CASSPGHHNSPLHF
TGTGCCAGTAGCCCGGGACATCATAATTCACCCCTCCACTTT
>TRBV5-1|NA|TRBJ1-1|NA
CASSPTRGNTEAFF
TGCGCCAGCAGCCCAACCCGGGGGAACACTGAAGCTTTCTTT
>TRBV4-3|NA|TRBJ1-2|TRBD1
CASSQSPGQNYGYTF
TGCGCCAGCAGCCAGTCGCCGGGACAGAACTATGGCTACACCTTC
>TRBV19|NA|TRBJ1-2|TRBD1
CASSIVGTELLGYGYTF
TGTGCCAGTAGTATAGTTGGGACAGAGCTCCTGGGGTATGGCTACACCTTC
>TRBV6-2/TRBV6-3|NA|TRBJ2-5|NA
CASSGLRVSTQYF
TGTGCCAGCAGCGGTCTCCGGGTGTCAACCCAGTACTTC
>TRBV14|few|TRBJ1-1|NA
CASSRQSALTGTEAFF
TGTGCCAGCAGCCGCCAAAGTGCTCTAACAGGGACTGAAGCTTTCTTT
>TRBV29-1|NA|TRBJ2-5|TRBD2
CSVEDEAGGTYQETQYF
TGCAGCGTTGAAGATGAGGCGGGAGGGACGTACCAAGAGACCCAGTACTTC
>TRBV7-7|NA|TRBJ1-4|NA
CASSLGPAKGEKLFF
TGTGCCAGCAGCTTAGGGCCAGCAAAGGGGGAAAAACTGTTTTTT
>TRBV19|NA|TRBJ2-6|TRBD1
CASSIRGQVSGANVLTF
TGTGCCAGTAGTATCAGGGGACAGGTCTCTGGGGCCAACGTCCTGACTTTC
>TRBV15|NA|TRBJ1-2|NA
CATSRDRTATNYGYTF
TGTGCCACCAGCAGAGATCGAACCGCTACTAACTATGGCTACACCTTC
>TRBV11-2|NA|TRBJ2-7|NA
CASSLGRGEQYF
TGTGCCAGCAGCTTAGGACGGGGCGAGCAGTACTTC
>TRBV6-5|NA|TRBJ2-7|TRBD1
CASTRTGTYEQYF
TGTGCCAGCACCAGGACAGGGACATACGAGCAGTACTTC
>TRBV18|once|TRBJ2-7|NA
CASSPVRDFHYEQYF
TGTGCCAGCTCACCCGTCCGGGACTTTCACTACGAGCAGTACTTC
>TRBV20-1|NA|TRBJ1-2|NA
CSASREKRFSGYTF
TGCAGTGCCAGTAGGGAGAAGAGGTTCTCCGGCTACACCTTC
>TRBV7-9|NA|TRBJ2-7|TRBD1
CASSLTGGSMDEQYF
TGTGCCAGCAGCTTAACAGGGGGTTCCATGGACGAGCAGTACTTC
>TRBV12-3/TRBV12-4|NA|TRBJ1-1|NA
CASSFDKNTEAFF
TGTGCCAGCAGTTTCGACAAGAACACTGAAGCTTTCTTT
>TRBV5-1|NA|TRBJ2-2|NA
CASSQQGTGELFF
TGCGCCAGCAGTCAACAGGGAACCGGGGAGCTGTTTTTT
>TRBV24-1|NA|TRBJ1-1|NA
CAIRRETNTEAFF
TGTGCCATACGACGGGAGACGAACACTGAAGCTTTCTTT
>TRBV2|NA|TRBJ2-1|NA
CASNSLNEQFF
TGTGCCAGCAACAGTCTCAATGAGCAGTTCTTC
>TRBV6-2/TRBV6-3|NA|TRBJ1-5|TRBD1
CASSPPDRGRQPQHF
TGTGCCAGCAGTCCCCCGGACAGGGGGCGTCAGCCCCAGCATTTT
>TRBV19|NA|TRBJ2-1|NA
CASRAGQRNNEQFF
TGTGCCAGTAGGGCGGGACAGCGAAACAATGAGCAGTTCTTC
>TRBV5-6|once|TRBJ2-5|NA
CASSTTDQETQYF
TGTGCCAGCAGCACGACAGACCAAGAGACCCAGTACTTC
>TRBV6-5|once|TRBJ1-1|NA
CASSYNSGVNTEAFF
TGTGCCAGCAGTTACAACAGCGGGGTGAACACTGAAGCTTTCTTT
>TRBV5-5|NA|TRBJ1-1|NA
CASSLEFWAPRSAFF
TGTGCCAGCAGCTTGGAATTTTGGGCCCCAAGGTCTGCTTTCTTT
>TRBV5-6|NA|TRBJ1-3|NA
CASSTTESRSGNTIYF
TGTGCCAGCAGCACAACAGAGTCCCGGTCTGGAAACACCATATATTTT
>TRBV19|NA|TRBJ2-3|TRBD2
CASSIAGGTTDTQYF
TGTGCCAGTAGTATAGCGGGGGGGACCACAGATACGCAGTATTTT
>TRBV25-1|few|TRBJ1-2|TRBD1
CASSEAGQGANYGYTF
TGTGCCAGCAGTGAAGCAGGACAGGGGGCTAACTATGGCTACACCTTC
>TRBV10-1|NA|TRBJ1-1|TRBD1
CASSEDGQGANTEAFF
TGCGCCAGCAGTGAGGATGGACAGGGGGCGAACACTGAAGCTTTCTTT
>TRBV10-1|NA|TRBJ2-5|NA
CATLVEGVERPQYF
TGCGCCACCCTAGTCGAGGGGGTGGAGAGACCCCAGTACTTC
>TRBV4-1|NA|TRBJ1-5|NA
CASSQGPGGNQPQHF
TGCGCCAGCAGCCAAGGTCCGGGAGGCAATCAGCCCCAGCATTTT
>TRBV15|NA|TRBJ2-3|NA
CATSRDPLARTDTQYF
TGTGCCACCAGCAGAGATCCTCTAGCACGCACAGATACGCAGTATTTT
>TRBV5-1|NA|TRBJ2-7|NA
CASSAGVSGTLNYEQYF
TGCGCCAGCAGCGCTGGAGTATCGGGGACTTTAAACTACGAGCAGTACTTC
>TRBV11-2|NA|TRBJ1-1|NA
CASTRVGASTEAFF
TGTGCCAGCACCAGAGTGGGGGCTAGCACTGAAGCTTTCTTT
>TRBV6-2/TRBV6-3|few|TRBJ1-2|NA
CASSRPSVSNYGYTF
TGTGCCAGCAGTCGCCCTTCGGTTTCTAACTATGGCTACACCTTC
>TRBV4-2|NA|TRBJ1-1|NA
CASSPRDTHTEAFF
TGTGCCAGCAGCCCCCGGGATACGCACACTGAAGCTTTCTTT
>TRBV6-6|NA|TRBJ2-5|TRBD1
CASRETGKETQYF
TGTGCCAGCAGAGAGACAGGGAAAGAGACCCAGTACTTC
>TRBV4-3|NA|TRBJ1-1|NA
CASSQAGYRADTEAFF
TGCGCCAGCAGCCAAGCAGGGTACAGGGCAGACACTGAAGCTTTCTTT
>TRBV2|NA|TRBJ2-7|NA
CASSGRSSYEQYF
TGTGCCAGCAGTGGGCGGAGCTCCTACGAGCAGTACTTC
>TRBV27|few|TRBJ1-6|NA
CASSFGGSPLHF
TGTGCCAGCAGTTTCGGAGGTTCACCCCTCCACTTT
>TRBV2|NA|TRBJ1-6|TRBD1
CASSERTGDNSPLHF
TGTGCCAGCAGTGAACGGACAGGGGATAATTCACCCCTCCACTTT
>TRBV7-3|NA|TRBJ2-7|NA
CASSLGHSYEQYF
TGTGCCAGCAGCTTAGGGCATTCCTACGAGCAGTACTTC
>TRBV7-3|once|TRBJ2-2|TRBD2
CASSPQYSGGNTGELFF
TGTGCCAGCAGCCCTCAATATAGCGGGGGGAACACCGGGGAGCTGTTTTTT
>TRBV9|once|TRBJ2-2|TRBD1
CASSPATGANTGELFF
TGTGCCAGCAGCCCCGCGACAGGGGCGAACACCGGGGAGCTGTTTTTT
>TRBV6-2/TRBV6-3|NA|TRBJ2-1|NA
CASSSGRGEQFF
TGTGCCAGCAGTTCTGGGCGGGGTGAGCAGTTCTTC
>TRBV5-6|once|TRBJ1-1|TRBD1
CASRPGTGGLNTEAFF
TGTGCCAGCAGACCCGGGACAGGGGGATTGAACACTGAAGCTTTCTTT
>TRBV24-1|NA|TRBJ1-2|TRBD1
CATSDSPTGTGGTGYTF
TGTGCCACCAGTGATTCACCGACCGGGACAGGGGGGACTGGCTACACCTTC